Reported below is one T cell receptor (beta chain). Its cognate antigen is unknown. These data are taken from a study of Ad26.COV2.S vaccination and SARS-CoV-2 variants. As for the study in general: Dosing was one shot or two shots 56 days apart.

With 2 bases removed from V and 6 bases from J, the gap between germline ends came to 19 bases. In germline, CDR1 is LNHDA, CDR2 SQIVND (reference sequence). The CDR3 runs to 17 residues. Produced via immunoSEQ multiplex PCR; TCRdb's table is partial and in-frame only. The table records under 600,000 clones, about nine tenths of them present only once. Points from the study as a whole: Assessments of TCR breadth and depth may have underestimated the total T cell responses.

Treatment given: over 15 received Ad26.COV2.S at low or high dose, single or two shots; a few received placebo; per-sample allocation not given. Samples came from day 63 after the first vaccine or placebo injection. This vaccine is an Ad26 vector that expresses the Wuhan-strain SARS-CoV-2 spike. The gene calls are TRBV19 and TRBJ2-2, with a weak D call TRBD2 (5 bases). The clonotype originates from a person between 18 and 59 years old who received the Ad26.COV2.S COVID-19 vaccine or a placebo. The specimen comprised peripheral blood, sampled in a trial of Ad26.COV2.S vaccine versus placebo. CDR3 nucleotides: TGTGCCAGTAGTATACGGGGAATTGGTGCATGGGCCGGGGAGCTGTTTTTT. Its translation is CASSIRGIGAWAGELFF.